A single sample gave rise to the 9 T cell receptor beta chains below, sequenced in a study of CD8 T cells in ankylosing spondylitis. Study results and caveats: Seemingly distinctive of ankylosing spondylitis blood was a TCR beta motif formed by eight highly homologous variants.

No antigen has been identified for these receptors. TCRdb re-called the 5' RACE reads with MiXCR, one entry per CDR3 protein. The sample contains about 500,000 distinct CDR3 sequences, less than 6% of which appear only once. Sequencing was carried out using blood, either unsorted or a sorted T cell fraction (not recorded which). Receptors originate from a male donor with ankylosing spondylitis.

This clonotype showed up just a few times. The rearrangement uses TRBV4-2 and TRBJ1-1, with D tentatively TRBD1 (5 bases). Germline CDR1 and CDR2: LGHNA and YNFKEQ. The length of the CDR3 is 16 residues. Trimming shortened V by 1 base and J by 4 bases, and 16 bases separated the two germline ends. The CDR3: CASSQGGGALGTEAFF. The CDR3 coding sequence is TGTGCCAGCAGCCAAGGAGGAGGGGCGCTGGGCACTGAAGCTTTCTTT.

This clonotype has a count of ten or more. The chain carries TRBV29-1 and TRBJ2-1; no firm D call. The CDR3 runs 13 residues. CDR1 is SQVTM and CDR2 is ANQGSEA in the germline V gene. The V end lost 4 bases, the J end lost 3 bases, and 10 bases lay between the germline ends. The CDR3 coding sequence is TGCAGCGTTGGGCAGGTTCTCTACAATGAGCAGTTCTTC. This translates into CSVGQVLYNEQFF.

V is TRBV28 and J is TRBJ2-7; TRBD1 might be the D (5 bases). Germline-derived CDR1 and CDR2 are MDHEN and SYDVKM. There are 12 residues in the CDR3. The V and J ends lost 6 bases and 3 bases respectively, with 9 bases between them. The chain's CDR3 is CASRCQGYEQYF. The CDR3 DNA is TGTGCCAGCAGATGTCAGGGCTACGAGCAGTACTTC.

This clonotype was recorded at least ten times. The rearrangement uses TRBV11-2 and TRBJ1-4; no firm D call. V was pared by 0 bases and J by 7 bases, with 12 bases between. The CDR3 extends over 15 amino acids. The germline V gene has CDR1 SGHAT and CDR2 FQNNGV. Here the CDR3 reads CASSLEVGLGEKLFF. The CDR3 DNA follows: TGTGCCAGCAGCTTAGAGGTGGGGTTGGGTGAAAAACTGTTTTTT.

This clonotype was detected many times. V is TRBV4-2 and J is TRBJ2-1, with TRBD1 matching over 8 bases. Trimming removed 0 bases from V and 1 base from J; junction bases left unmatched: 5. The CDR3 has 17 residues. Germline V gene lookup returns CDR1 LGHNA and CDR2 YNFKEQ. As DNA, the CDR3 is TGTGCCAGCAGCCAAGATTTTGGGACAGGATCCTACAATGAGCAGTTCTTC. Its protein product is CASSQDFGTGSYNEQFF.

This clonotype was observed many times. V and J are TRBV29-1 and TRBJ1-4, with D perhaps matching TRBD1 (5 bases). Trimming cost V 4 bases and J 7 bases, with 22 bases left between them. CDR1 is SQVTM, CDR2 ANQGSEA, per germline. The CDR3 runs 16 residues. CDR3 amino acids: CSVGWVGRGAGEKLFF. The CDR3, as DNA: TGCAGCGTTGGATGGGTAGGAAGGGGCGCGGGTGAAAAACTGTTTTTT. Based on the CDR3 plus reference TRBV29-1 and TRBJ1-4, the full variable domain is SAVISQKPSRDICQRGTSLTIQCQVDSQVTMMFWYRQQPGQSLTLIATANQGSEATYESGFVIDKFPISRPNLTFSTLTVSNMSPEDSSIYLCSVGWVGRGAGEKLFFGSGTQLSVL.

As regards this clonotype: One base away lies a much larger clone, so this may be a sequencing read error. This rearrangement joins TRBV5-1 to TRBJ2-3, with 7 bases lining up with TRBD1. Germline values: CDR1 SGHRS, CDR2 YFSETQ. The CDR3 contains 15 residues. CDR3 amino acids: CGSSLGTEVTDTQYF. As DNA, the CDR3 is TGCGGCAGCTCCCTCGGGACAGAAGTCACAGATACGCAGTATTTT. Complete variable domain (other parts from reference TRBV5-1 and TRBJ2-3): KAGVTQTPRYLIKTRGQQVTLSCSPISGHRSVSWYQQTPGQGLQFLFEYFSETQRNKGNFPGRFSGRQFSNSRSEMNVSTLELGDSALYLCGSSLGTEVTDTQYFGPGTRLTVL.

This clonotype was counted only a few times. The chain uses TRBV27 and TRBJ2-4, with 9 positions matching TRBD1. Germline V gives CDR1 MNHEY, CDR2 SMNVEV (reference sequence). The CDR3 sequence is 15 residues long. V shed 0 bases and J 7 bases; nucleotides not matched to a gene: 4. In nucleotides, the CDR3 is TGTGCCAGCAGTTTATCGAGCGGGACAGGGAACATTCAGTACTTC. Amino acid sequence: CASSLSSGTGNIQYF.

This clonotype was found many times. The chain couples TRBV5-1 to TRBJ2-7, with D possibly TRBD1 on 5 matching bases. CDR1 and CDR2 from the germline V gene are SGHRS and YFSETQ. V lost 4 bases and J 2 bases, leaving 22 bases between the germline ends. The CDR3 contains 17 residues. CDR3 region: CASSLGPTGTQTYEQYF. The CDR3 bases are TGCGCCAGCAGCCTCGGCCCTACAGGAACCCAAACCTACGAGCAGTACTTC.